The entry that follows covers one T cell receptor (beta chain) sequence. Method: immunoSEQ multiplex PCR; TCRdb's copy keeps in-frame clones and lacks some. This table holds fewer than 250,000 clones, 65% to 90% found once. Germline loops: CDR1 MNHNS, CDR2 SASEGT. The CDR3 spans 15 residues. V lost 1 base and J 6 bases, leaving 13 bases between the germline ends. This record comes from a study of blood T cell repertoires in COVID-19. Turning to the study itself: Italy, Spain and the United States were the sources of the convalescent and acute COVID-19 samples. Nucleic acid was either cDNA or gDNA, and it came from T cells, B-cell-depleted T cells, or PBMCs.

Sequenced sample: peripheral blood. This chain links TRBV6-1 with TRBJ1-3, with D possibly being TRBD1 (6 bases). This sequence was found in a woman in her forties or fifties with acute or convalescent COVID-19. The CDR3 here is CASSEGGRRANTIYF. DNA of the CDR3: TGTGCCAGCAGTGAAGGGGGGCGACGGGCAAACACCATATATTTT.